Ten or more counts support the clone carrying this T cell receptor beta chain. Regarding time point: newly diagnosed GD, antithyroid drugs for less than 3 months. RNA extracted from PBMCs served as the sequencing template. This specimen belongs to a study of regulatory T cells in long-lasting Graves disease. Investigators prepared the TCR beta libraries by applying iRepertoire HTBI primers and Arm-PCR of CDR3 regions. A single record per CDR3 protein comes from TCRdb applying MiXCR to the multiplex PCR reads. This table holds 550,000 to 600,000 distinct CDR3 sequences, around 15% found once. V was pared by 0 bases and J by 2 bases, with 10 bases between. This CDR3 has 15 amino acids. Germline V lookup: CDR1 SGHNT, CDR2 YYREEE (reference sequence). These sequences were also reported in another study, on T cells in Graves' hyperthyroidism and ophthalmopathy. As that report states: With the HTBI primer set, the TCR CDR3 went through a first round of RT-PCR. Researchers found most expanded thyroid clonotypes above 0.001 in blood as well.

V and J are TRBV5-4 and TRBJ2-3; the D gene is possibly TRBD1 (6 bases). The receptor was isolated from a man between 18 and 35 years old with Graves disease. The sequencing here drew on peripheral blood mononuclear cells (PBMCs), taken at new diagnosis, from a patient treated with antithyroid drugs. DNA of the CDR3: TGTGCCAGCAGCTTGGGTGGGACAACCACAGATACGCAGTATTTT. Its translation: CASSLGGTTTDTQYF.